This T cell receptor (beta chain) was retrieved from a study of blood T cell repertoires in COVID-19. Clones were read by immunoSEQ multiplex PCR, and TCRdb kept only the in-frame ones, dropping some. Of approximately 300,000 clones in the sample, approximately 91% were seen once. The CDR3 contains 15 residues. Germline loops: CDR1 KGHDR, CDR2 SFDVKD. Deletions cut 4 bases from V and 2 bases from J, with 13 bases between. This clone has only a few counts. The sequence derives from a young woman with COVID-19, enrolled during active disease. The sample was peripheral blood. This chain joins TRBV24-1 and TRBJ1-2; tentative D call: TRBD1 (5 bases). This CDR3 is CATSESGWGNYGYTF. The CDR3 region has the DNA TGTGCCACCAGTGAATCAGGGTGGGGAAACTATGGCTACACCTTC.